This T cell receptor beta chain was observed in a study of T cells after yellow fever vaccination. About the study: SMART-Seq v4 Ultra Low Input handled preparation of low-cell-number fractions.

V was pared by 2 bases and J by 0 bases, with 1 base of the junction left unmatched. The CDR3 extends over 15 amino acids. In germline, CDR1 is WSHSY, CDR2 SAAADI. The study, taken as a whole, reports: Most primary-vaccination clones recurred post-booster (roughly 96% CD4, roughly 90% CD8).

Concerning this clonotype itself: Its target is unknown.

The TCR cDNA carried a universal primer site and UMIs from 5'RACE template switching. TCRdb re-called the 5' RACE reads with MiXCR, one entry per CDR3 protein. This table has 300,000 or so distinct CDR3 sequences, 10% to 15% appearing once. The source is a man in his thirties or forties who received the YFV17D yellow fever vaccine. The J gene is TRBJ2-5, the V gene TRBV10-2; 9 nucleotides align to TRBD2. The specimen comprised CD4+ T cells sorted from PBMCs, sampled 45 days after the yellow fever booster vaccination. The CDR3 DNA is TGCGCCAGCAGTGAGGCTAGCGGGAACCAAGAGACCCAGTACTTC. It is translated as CASSEASGNQETQYF.